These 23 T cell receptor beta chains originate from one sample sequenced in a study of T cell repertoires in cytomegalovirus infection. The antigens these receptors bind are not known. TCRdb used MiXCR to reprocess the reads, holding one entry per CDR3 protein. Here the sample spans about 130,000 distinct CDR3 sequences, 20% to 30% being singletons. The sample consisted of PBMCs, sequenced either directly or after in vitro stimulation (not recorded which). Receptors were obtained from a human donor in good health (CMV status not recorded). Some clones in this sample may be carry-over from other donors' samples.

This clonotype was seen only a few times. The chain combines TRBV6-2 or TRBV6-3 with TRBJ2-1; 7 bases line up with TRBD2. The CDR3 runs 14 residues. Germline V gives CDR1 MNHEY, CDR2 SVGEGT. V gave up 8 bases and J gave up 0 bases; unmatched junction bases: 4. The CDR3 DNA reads TGTGCCAGCCAGCGGGATACCTCCTACAATGAGCAGTTCTTC. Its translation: CASQRDTSYNEQFF.

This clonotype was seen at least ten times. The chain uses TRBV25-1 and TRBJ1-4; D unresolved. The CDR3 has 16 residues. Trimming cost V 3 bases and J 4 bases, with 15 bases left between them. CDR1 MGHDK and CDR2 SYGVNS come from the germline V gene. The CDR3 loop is CASSDSRIRVNEKLFF. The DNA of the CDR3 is TGTGCCAGCAGTGATTCGCGGATTAGGGTTAATGAAAAACTGTTTTTT.

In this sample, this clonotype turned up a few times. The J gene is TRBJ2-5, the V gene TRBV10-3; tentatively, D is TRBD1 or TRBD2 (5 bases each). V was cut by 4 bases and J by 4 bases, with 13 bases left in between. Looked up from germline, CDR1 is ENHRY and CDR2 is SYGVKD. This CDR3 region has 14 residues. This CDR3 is CAISGTGRGETQYF. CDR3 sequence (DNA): TGTGCCATCAGTGGTACGGGAAGGGGAGAGACCCAGTACTTC.

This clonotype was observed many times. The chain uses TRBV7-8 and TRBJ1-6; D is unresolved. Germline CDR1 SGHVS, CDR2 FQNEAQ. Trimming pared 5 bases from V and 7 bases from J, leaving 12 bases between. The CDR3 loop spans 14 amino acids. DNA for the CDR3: TGTGCCAGCAGCCGCGAAAATCGGAATTCACCCCTCCACTTT. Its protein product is CASSRENRNSPLHF.

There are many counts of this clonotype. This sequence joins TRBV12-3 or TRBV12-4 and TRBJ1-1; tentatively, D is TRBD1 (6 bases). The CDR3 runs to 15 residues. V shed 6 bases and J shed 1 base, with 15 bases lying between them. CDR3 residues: CASRPYTGSNTEAFF. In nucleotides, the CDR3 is TGTGCCAGCAGACCATATACAGGGTCGAACACTGAAGCTTTCTTT.

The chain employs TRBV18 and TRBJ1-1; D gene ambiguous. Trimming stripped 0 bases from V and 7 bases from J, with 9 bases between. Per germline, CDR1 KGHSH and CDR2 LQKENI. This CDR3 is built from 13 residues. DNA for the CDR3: TGTGCCAGCTCACCACCGGGCAGTATTGAAGCTTTCTTT. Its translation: CASSPPGSIEAFF.

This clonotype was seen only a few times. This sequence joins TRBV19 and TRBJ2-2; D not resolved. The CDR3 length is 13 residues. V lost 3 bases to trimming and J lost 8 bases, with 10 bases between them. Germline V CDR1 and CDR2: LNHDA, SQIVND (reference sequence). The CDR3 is CASSMRSVGELFF. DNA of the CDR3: TGTGCCAGTAGTATGAGAAGCGTAGGGGAGCTGTTTTTT.

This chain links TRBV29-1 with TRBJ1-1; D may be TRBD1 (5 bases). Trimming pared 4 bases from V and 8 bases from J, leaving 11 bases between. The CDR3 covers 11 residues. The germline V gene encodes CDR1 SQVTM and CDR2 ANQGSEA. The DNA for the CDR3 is TGCAGCGTTGTTGGGGCGGCGGAAGCTTTCTTT. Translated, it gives CSVVGAAEAFF.

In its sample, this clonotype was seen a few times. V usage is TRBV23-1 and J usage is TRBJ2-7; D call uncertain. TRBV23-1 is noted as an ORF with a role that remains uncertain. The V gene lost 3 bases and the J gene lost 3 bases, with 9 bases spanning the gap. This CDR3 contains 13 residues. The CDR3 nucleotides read TGCGCCAGCAGTCATCTAACTTGCTACGAGCAGTACGTC. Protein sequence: CASSHLTCYEQYV.

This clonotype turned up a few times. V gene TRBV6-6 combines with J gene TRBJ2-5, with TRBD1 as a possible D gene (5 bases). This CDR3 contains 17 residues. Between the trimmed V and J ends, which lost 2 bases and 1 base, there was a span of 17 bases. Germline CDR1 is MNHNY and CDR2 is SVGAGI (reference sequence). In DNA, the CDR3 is TGTGCCAGCAGTTACCGCGAGTTTAAGGACATCCAAGAGACCCAGTACTTC. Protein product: CASSYREFKDIQETQYF.

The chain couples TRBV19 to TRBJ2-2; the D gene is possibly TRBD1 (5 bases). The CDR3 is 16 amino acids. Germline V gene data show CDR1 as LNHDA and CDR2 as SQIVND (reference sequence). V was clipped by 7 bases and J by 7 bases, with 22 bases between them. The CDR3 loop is CASTSFGRVFGGELFF. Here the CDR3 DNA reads TGTGCCAGTACCTCCTTTGGCAGGGTATTTGGCGGGGAGCTGTTTTTT.

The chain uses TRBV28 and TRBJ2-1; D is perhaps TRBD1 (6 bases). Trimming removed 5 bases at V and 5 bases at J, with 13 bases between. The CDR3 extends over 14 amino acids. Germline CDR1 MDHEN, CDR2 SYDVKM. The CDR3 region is CASSSGQLNNEQFF. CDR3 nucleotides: TGTGCCAGCAGTAGCGGACAGCTAAACAATGAGCAGTTCTTC.

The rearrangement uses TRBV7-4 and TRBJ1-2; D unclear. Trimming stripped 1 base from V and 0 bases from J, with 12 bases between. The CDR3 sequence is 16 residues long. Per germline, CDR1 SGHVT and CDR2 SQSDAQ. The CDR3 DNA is TGTGCCAGCAGCTTAGATTCGTGGAGAGCTAACTATGGCTACACCTTC. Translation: CASSLDSWRANYGYTF.

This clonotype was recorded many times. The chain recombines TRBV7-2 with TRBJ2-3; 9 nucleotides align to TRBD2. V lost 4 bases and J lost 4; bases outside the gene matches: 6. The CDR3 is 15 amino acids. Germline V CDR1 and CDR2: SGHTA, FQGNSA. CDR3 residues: CASSSRLAEADTQYF. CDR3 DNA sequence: TGTGCCAGCAGCTCGAGACTAGCGGAAGCAGATACGCAGTATTTT. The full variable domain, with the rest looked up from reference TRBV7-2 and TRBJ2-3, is GAGVSQSPSNKVTEKGKDVELRCDPISGHTALYWYRQSLGQGLEFLIYFQGNSAPDKSGLPSDRFSAERTGGSVSTLTIQRTQQEDSAVYLCASSSRLAEADTQYFGPGTRLTVL.

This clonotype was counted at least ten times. The DNA for the CDR3 is TGCAGTGCTAGAGACCCTCCGGAGGGGGCGGGTTCTGGCTACACCTTC. Translating gives CSARDPPEGAGSGYTF. J is TRBJ1-2 and V is TRBV20-1; 7 nucleotides agree with TRBD1. Germline V CDR1 and CDR2: DFQATT, SNEGSKA (reference sequence). V trimming: 0 bases; J trimming: 7 bases; junction bases outside the gene matches: 14. The CDR3 runs 16 residues.

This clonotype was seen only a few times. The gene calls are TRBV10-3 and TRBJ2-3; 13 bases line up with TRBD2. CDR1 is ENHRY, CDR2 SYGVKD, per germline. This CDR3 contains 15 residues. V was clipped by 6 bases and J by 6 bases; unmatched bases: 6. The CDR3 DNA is TGTGCCATCAGCCGAGTGACTAGCGGGAGGGATACGCAGTATTTT. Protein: CAISRVTSGRDTQYF.

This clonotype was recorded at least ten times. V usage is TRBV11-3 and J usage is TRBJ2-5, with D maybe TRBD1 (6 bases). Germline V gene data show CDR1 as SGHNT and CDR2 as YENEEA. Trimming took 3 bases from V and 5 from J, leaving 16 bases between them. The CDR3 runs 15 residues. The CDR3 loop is CASSLGTGKGETQYF. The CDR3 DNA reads TGTGCCAGCAGCTTGGGCACAGGGAAGGGGGAGACCCAGTACTTC.

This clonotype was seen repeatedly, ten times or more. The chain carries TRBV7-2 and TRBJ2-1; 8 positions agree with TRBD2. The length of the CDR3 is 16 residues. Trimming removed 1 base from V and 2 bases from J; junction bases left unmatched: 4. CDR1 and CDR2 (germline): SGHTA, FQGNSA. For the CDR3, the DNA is TGTGCCAGCAGCTTAGTAGCGGGACGAACCTACAATGAGCAGTTCTTC. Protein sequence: CASSLVAGRTYNEQFF.

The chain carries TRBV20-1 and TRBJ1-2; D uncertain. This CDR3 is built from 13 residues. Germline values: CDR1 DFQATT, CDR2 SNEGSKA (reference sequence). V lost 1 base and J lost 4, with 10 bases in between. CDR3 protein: CSARGGPGYGYTF. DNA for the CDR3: TGCAGTGCTAGAGGCGGCCCTGGCTATGGCTACACCTTC.

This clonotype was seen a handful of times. The CDR3 protein is CASSFSAGEQYF. CDR3 sequence (DNA): TGTGCCAGCAGCTTCTCCGCGGGGGAGCAGTACTTC. This rearrangement joins TRBV7-8 to TRBJ2-7; TRBD2 is a possible D gene (6 bases). The CDR3 has 12 residues. V was pared by 3 bases and J by 7 bases, with 10 bases between. Germline loops: CDR1 SGHVS, CDR2 FQNEAQ.

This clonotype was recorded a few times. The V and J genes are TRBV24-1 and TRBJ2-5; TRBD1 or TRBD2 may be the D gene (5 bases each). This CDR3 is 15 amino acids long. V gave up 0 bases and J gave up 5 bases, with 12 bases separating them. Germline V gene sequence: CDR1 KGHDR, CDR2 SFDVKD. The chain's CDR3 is CATSDLGRDPETQYF. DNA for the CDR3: TGTGCCACCAGTGATTTGGGTCGGGACCCGGAGACCCAGTACTTC.

The CDR3 sequence is CASSLGREAFF. The CDR3 DNA follows: TGTGCCAGCAGCTTAGGCAGAGAAGCTTTCTTT. The chain joins TRBV11-3 to TRBJ1-1, with D unresolved. V lost 1 base, J lost 8 bases, and 5 bases lay in between. The CDR3 totals 11 residues. Germline lookup yields CDR1 SGHNT and CDR2 YENEEA.

The CDR3 here is CASSESGARSGSGANVLTF. In DNA form, the CDR3 reads TGTGCCAGCAGTGAATCCGGGGCAAGATCGGGCTCTGGGGCCAACGTCCTGACTTTC. V gene TRBV25-1 combines with J gene TRBJ2-6; perhaps D is TRBD1 or TRBD2 (5 bases each). Trimming left V 1 base short and J 0 bases short, with 16 bases between. This CDR3 comprises 19 residues. CDR1 and CDR2 from the germline V gene are MGHDK and SYGVNS.